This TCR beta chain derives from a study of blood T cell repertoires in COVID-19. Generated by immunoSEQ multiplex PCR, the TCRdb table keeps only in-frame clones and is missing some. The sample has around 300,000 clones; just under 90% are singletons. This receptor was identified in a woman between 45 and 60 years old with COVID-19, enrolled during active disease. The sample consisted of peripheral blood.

The CDR3 DNA is TGTGCCAGCCTGTACCAAGAGACCCAGTACTTC. It yields the protein CASLYQETQYF. V gene TRBV2 combines with J gene TRBJ2-5; no clear D gene. The CDR3 has 11 residues. Trimming pared 8 bases from V and 0 bases from J, leaving 4 bases between. The germline gives CDR1 SNHLY, CDR2 FYNNEI.